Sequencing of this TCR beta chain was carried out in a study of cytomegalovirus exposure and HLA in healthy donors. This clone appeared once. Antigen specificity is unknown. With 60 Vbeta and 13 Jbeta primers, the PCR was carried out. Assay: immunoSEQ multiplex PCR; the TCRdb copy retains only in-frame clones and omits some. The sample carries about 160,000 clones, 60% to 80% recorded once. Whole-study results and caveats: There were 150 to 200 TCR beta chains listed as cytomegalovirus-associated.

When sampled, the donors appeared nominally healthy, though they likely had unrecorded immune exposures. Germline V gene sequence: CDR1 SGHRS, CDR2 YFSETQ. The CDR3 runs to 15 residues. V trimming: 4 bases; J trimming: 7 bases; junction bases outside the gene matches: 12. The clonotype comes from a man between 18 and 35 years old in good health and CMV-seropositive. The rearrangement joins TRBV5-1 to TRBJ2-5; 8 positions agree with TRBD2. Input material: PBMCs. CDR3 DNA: TGCGCCAGCAGCCCGGAGGGGACTAGTTGGGTGACCCAGTACTTC. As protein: CASSPEGTSWVTQYF. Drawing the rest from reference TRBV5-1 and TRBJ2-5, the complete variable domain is KAGVTQTPRYLIKTRGQQVTLSCSPISGHRSVSWYQQTPGQGLQFLFEYFSETQRNKGNFPGRFSGRQFSNSRSEMNVSTLELGDSALYLCASSPEGTSWVTQYFGPGTRLLVL.